This T cell receptor (beta chain) was retrieved from a study of T-cell reconstitution after alpha-beta-depleted transplantation in children. This sample's TCRbeta library carried unique molecular identifier barcodes. TCRdb re-analysed the PCR reads in MiXCR, keeping a single row per CDR3 protein. The sample has 600,000 to 700,000 distinct CDR3 sequences, around a sixth seen once; the top ten hold 0.8% to 1.1%. Between the trimmed V and J ends, which lost 2 bases and 6 bases, there was a span of 9 bases. Germline-derived CDR1 and CDR2 are SGHDT and YYEEEE. This CDR3 has 13 amino acids. This receptor was taken from a human donor who donated a stem cell graft to a child with acute myeloid leukemia. The J gene is TRBJ1-3, the V gene TRBV5-6; D uncertain. The sample in question was PBMCs from the stem cell graft donor, obtained from the stem cell graft. The CDR3 nucleotides are TGTGCCAGCAGCTTCGGTTATGCAAACACCATATATTTT. Residues: CASSFGYANTIYF.